Shown below are 5 T cell receptor beta chains from a single sample sequenced in a study of Graves' ophthalmopathy and Graves' hyperthyroidism. RNA transcripts were the source from which TCR beta CDR3 regions were amplified. Scientists carried out first-round RT-PCR using HTBI primers and then a second-round multiplex PCR. TCRdb redid the calling of the multiplex PCR reads with MiXCR, one entry per CDR3 protein. Of 400,000 to 500,000 distinct CDR3 sequences listed, 20% to 25% are singletons. Sequencing was done on a sample of peripheral blood. These receptors were taken from a woman between 18 and 29 years old with stable Graves' hyperthyroidism.

This clonotype was detected only a few times. The rearrangement uses TRBV30 and TRBJ2-3; 9 positions match TRBD1. CDR1 is GTSNPN, CDR2 SVGIG, per germline (reference sequence). The CDR3 is 15 amino acids. The J segment lost 4 bases and the V segment lost 5 bases, leaving 10 bases of the junction unmatched. The CDR3 DNA reads as TGTGCCTGGGGACAGGGGCCGGCGTTGGCAGATACGCAGTATTTT. Amino acids: CAWGQGPALADTQYF.

This clonotype was detected many times. This rearrangement joins TRBV12-3 or TRBV12-4 to TRBJ2-7; a possible D gene is TRBD1 (6 bases). This CDR3 comprises 12 residues. V was cut by 3 bases and J by 7 bases, with 10 bases left in between. This chain's CDR3 is CASSFWGPEQYF. CDR3 sequence (DNA): TGTGCCAGCAGTTTTTGGGGGCCGGAGCAGTACTTC.

The chain is built from TRBV2 and TRBJ2-7, with 8 bases fitting TRBD2. Germline assignment: CDR1 SNHLY and CDR2 FYNNEI. Trimming removed 7 bases from V and 1 base from J; junction bases left unmatched: 9. CDR3 length: 15 amino acids. CDR3 in DNA: TGTGCCAGCACGCGGGAGGAGTACGGTTCCTACGAGCAGTACTTC. This gives the protein CASTREEYGSYEQYF.

This clonotype has a count of ten or more. J is TRBJ2-7 and V is TRBV4-1; 15 nucleotides align to TRBD2. Germline V gene data show CDR1 as MGHRA and CDR2 as YSYEKL. The junction had 8 bases not matched to a gene; V was cut back by 2 bases and J by 12 bases. The CDR3 is 15 amino acids. In DNA form, the CDR3 reads TGCGCCAGCAGCCAAATCGGGACTAGCGGGAGGAGTCGGTACTTC. Residues: CASSQIGTSGRSRYF.

This clonotype was counted ten times or more. The rearrangement uses TRBV20-1 and TRBJ1-6, with D tentatively TRBD1 (6 bases). With 0 bases removed from V and 2 bases from J, the gap between germline ends came to 20 bases. Germline CDR1 is DFQATT and CDR2 is SNEGSKA (reference sequence). This CDR3 region has 19 residues. The CDR3 loop is CSARESWQDSRAYNSPLHF. The CDR3 DNA sequence: TGCAGTGCTAGAGAATCCTGGCAGGACAGCCGAGCCTATAATTCACCCCTCCACTTT.